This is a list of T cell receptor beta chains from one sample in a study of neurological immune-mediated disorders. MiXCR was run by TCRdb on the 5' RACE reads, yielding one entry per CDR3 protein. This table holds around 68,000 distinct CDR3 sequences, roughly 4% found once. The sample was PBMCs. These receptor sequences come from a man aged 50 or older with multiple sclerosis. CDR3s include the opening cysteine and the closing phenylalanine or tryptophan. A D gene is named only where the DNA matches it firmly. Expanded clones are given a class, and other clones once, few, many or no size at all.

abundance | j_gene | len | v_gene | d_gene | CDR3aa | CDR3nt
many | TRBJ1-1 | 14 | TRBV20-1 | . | CSARDKRVNTEAFF | TGCAGTGCTAGAGACAAGAGGGTGAACACTGAAGCTTTCTTT
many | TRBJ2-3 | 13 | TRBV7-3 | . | CASSFSVSDTQYF | TGTGCCAGCAGCTTCTCCGTATCAGATACGCAGTATTTT
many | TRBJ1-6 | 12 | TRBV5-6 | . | CASSGGNSPLHF | TGTGCCAGCAGCGGCGGAAATTCACCCCTCCACTTT
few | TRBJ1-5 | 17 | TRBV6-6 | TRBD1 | CASSYPYSGQAAQPQHF | TGTGCCAGCAGTTACCCATATTCGGGACAGGCAGCCCAGCCCCAGCATTTT
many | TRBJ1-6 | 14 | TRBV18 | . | CASSPETANSPLNF | TGTGCCAGCTCACCAGAGACAGCGAATTCACCCCTCAACTTT
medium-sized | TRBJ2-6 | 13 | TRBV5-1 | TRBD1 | CASSPDAPGTEAF | TGCGCCAGCAGCCCCGATGCTCCCGGGACAGAGGCTTTC
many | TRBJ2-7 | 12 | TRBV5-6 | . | CASSLSGFEQYF | TGTGCCAGCAGCTTGTCGGGGTTCGAGCAGTACTTC
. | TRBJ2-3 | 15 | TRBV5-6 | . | CASSPRTASTDTQYF | TGTGCCAGCAGCCCGAGGACGGCGAGCACAGATACGCAGTATTTT
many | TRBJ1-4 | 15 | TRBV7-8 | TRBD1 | CASSSRTGGPGKLFF | TGTGCCAGCAGCTCTCGGACAGGGGGTCCTGGAAAACTGTTTTTT
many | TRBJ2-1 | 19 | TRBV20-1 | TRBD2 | CSARAPGGTSGGSYNEQFF | TGCAGTGCTAGAGCTCCCGGGGGGACTAGCGGGGGGTCCTACAATGAGCAGTTCTTC
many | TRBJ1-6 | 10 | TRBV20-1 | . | CSARDSPLHF | TGCAGTGCTCGAGATTCACCCCTCCACTTT
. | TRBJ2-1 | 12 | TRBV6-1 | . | CASSEMGYEQFF | TGTGCCAGCAGTGAAATGGGTTATGAGCAGTTCTTC
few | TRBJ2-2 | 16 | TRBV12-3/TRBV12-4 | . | CASTPGGRGGTGELFF | TGTGCCAGCACCCCGGGTGGCAGGGGCGGCACCGGGGAGCTGTTTTTT
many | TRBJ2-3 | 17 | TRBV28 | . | CASSFNGDPRSTDTQYF | TGTGCCAGCAGTTTCAATGGGGACCCAAGGAGCACAGATACGCAGTATTTT
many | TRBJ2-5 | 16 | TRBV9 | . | CASSVEDEGGVETQYF | TGTGCCAGCAGCGTAGAGGACGAGGGGGGAGTGGAGACCCAGTACTTC
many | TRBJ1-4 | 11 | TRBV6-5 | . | CASRSYEKLFF | TGTGCCAGCAGATCTTATGAAAAACTGTTTTTT
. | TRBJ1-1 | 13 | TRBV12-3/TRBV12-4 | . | CASSSDYGPEAFF | TGTGCCAGCAGTTCAGACTATGGCCCTGAAGCTTTCTTT
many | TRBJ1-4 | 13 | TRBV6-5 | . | CASSYYGNEKLFF | TGTGCCAGCAGTTATTACGGGAATGAAAAACTGTTTTTT
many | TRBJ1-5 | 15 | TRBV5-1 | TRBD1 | CASSLERQGSQPQHF | TGCGCCAGCAGCTTGGAACGACAGGGGAGTCAGCCCCAGCATTTT
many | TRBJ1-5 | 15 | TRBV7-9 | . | CASSLGAGSNQPQHF | TGTGCCAGCAGCCTCGGAGCGGGGAGCAATCAGCCCCAGCATTTT
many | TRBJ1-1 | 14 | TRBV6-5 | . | CASSRTAMNTEAFF | TGTGCCAGCAGTCGGACAGCAATGAACACTGAAGCTTTCTTT
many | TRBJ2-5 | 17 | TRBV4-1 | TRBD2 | CASSPRLAGGDQETQYF | TGCGCCAGCAGCCCGCGACTAGCGGGGGGGGACCAAGAGACCCAGTACTTC
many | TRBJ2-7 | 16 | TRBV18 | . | CASSSDTQRGRSEQYF | TGTGCCAGCTCATCGGACACTCAAAGGGGAAGGAGCGAGCAGTACTTC
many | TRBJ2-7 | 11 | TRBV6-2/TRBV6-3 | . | CASTQGYEQYF | TGTGCCAGCACCCAGGGGTACGAGCAGTACTTC
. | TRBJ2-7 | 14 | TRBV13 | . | CASSLGRVNYEQYF | TGTGCCAGCAGCTTAGGCCGGGTGAACTACGAGCAGTACTTC
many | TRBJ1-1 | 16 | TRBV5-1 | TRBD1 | CASSLKTGVVNTEAFF | TGCGCCAGCAGCTTGAAGACAGGGGTGGTGAACACTGAAGCTTTCTTT
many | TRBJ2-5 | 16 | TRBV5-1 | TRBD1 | CASSLGQGRSQETQYF | TGCGCCAGCAGCTTGGGACAGGGGCGGTCCCAAGAGACCCAGTACTTC
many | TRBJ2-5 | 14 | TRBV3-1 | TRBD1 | CASSQATGSETQYF | TGTGCCAGCAGCCAAGCGACAGGGTCGGAGACCCAGTACTTC
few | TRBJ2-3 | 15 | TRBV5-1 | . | CASSFRSRGTDTQYF | TGCGCCAGCAGCTTTCGGTCGAGAGGGACAGATACGCAGTATTTT
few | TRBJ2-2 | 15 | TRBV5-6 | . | CASSPGQKNTGELFF | TGTGCCAGCAGCCCCGGACAGAAGAACACCGGGGAGCTGTTTTTT
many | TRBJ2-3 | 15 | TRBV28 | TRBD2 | CASSSLAGGTDTQYF | TGTGCCAGCAGTTCACTAGCGGGGGGCACAGATACGCAGTATTTT
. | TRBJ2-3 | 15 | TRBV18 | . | CASSPEQGRTDTQYF | TGTGCCAGCTCACCAGAACAGGGGAGGACAGATACGCAGTATTTT
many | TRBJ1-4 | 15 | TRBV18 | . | CASSPNSGGNEKLFF | TGTGCCAGCTCACCAAATTCCGGGGGGAATGAAAAACTGTTTTTT
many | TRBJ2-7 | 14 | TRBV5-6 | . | CASKLTGVPWEQYF | TGTGCCAGCAAGTTAACAGGAGTCCCCTGGGAGCAGTACTTC
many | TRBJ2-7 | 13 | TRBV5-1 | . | CASSRDLSYEQYF | TGCGCCAGCAGCCGGGACTTGTCCTACGAGCAGTACTTC
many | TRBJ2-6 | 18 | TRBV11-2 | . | CASSGLSQTVSGANVLTF | TGTGCCAGCAGCGGACTTAGTCAAACAGTCTCTGGGGCCAACGTCCTGACTTTC
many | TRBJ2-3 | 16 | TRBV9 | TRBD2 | CASSVEASGEIDTQYF | TGTGCCAGCAGCGTAGAGGCTAGCGGGGAGATAGATACGCAGTATTTT
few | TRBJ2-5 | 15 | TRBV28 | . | CASSLRQSGLETQYF | TGTGCCAGCAGTTTAAGGCAATCGGGGCTAGAGACCCAGTACTTC
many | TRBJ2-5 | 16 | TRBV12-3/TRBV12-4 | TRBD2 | CASSRTSGGPQETQYF | TGTGCCAGCAGTCGTACTAGCGGGGGACCCCAAGAGACCCAGTACTTC
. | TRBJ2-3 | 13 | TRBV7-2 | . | CASSPTSADTQYF | TGTGCCAGCAGCCCCACGAGCGCAGATACGCAGTATTTT
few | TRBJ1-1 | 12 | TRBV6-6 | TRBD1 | CASSYAGGEAFF | TGTGCCAGCAGTTACGCAGGGGGGGAAGCTTTCTTT
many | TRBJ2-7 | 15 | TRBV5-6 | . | CASSPGYMRPYEQYF | TGTGCCAGCAGCCCTGGGTACATGCGGCCCTACGAGCAGTACTTC